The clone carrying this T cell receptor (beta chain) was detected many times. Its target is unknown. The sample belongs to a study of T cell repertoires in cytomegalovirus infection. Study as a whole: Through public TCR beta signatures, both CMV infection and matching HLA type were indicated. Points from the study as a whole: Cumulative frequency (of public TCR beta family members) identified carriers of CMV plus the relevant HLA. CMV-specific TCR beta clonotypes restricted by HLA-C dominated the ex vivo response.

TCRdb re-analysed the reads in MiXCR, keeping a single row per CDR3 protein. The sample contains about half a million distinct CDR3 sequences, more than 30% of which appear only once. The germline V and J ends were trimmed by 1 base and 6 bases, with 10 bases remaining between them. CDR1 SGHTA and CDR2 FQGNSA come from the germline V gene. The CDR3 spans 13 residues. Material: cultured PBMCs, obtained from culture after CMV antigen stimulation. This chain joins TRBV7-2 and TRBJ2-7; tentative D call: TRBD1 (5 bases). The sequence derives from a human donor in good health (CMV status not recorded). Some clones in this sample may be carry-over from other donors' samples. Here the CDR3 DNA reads TGTGCCAGCAGCTTAGAGGGGTGGGGCGAGCAGTACTTC. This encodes CASSLEGWGEQYF.